Listed here are 11 T cell receptor beta chains from one sample, sequenced in a study of Graves' ophthalmopathy and Graves' hyperthyroidism. RNA transcripts provided the template for amplifying TCR beta CDR3 regions. An initial RT-PCR round employing HTBI primers preceded a second-round multiplex PCR. In TCRdb, the multiplex PCR reads were re-called with MiXCR into one record per CDR3 protein. The sample yields about 700,000 distinct CDR3 sequences, about 40% seen once. The sequenced material came from peripheral blood. Source of these receptors: an adult man with Graves' ophthalmopathy.

The rearrangement joins TRBV7-2 to TRBJ2-2; 11 positions match TRBD1. The CDR3 runs to 17 residues. V shed 1 base, J shed 1 base, and the junction held 2 bases outside the gene matches. Per the germline V gene, CDR1 is SGHTA and CDR2 is FQGNSA. For the CDR3, the DNA is TGTGCCAGCAGCTTAGGGGACAGGGGGGAGAACACCGGGGAGCTGTTTTTT. Its translation: CASSLGDRGENTGELFF. The full variable domain, in which reference TRBV7-2 and TRBJ2-2 provide the parts outside the CDR3, is GAGVSQSPSNKVTEKGKDVELRCDPISGHTALYWYRQSLGQGLEFLIYFQGNSAPDKSGLPSDRFSAERTGGSVSTLTIQRTQQEDSAVYLCASSLGDRGENTGELFFGEGSRLTVL.

The table lists this clonotype with a few counts. The J gene is TRBJ2-7, the V gene TRBV6-1, with D perhaps matching TRBD1 (6 bases). The CDR3 contains 13 residues. Germline V gives CDR1 MNHNS, CDR2 SASEGT. Deletions cut 10 bases from V and 0 bases from J, with 13 bases between. Written as DNA, the CDR3 is TGTGCCATCGTCCGGACAGCCTCCTACGAGCAGTACTTC. As protein: CAIVRTASYEQYF.

The chain joins TRBV2 to TRBJ2-3; D gene ambiguous. CDR1 SNHLY and CDR2 FYNNEI come from the germline V gene. Trimming took off 5 bases at V and 2 bases at J, with 11 bases between the two ends. The CDR3 is 14 residues long. CDR3 residues: CASSLARPTDTQYF. The CDR3 region has the DNA TGTGCCAGCAGTCTCGCACGGCCCACAGATACGCAGTATTTT.

In its sample, this clonotype was seen many times. The chain employs TRBV20-1 and TRBJ2-7; 9 nucleotides align to TRBD2. Trimming at V came to 3 bases and at J to 5 bases, leaving 8 bases not matched to a gene. Germline CDR1 reads DFQATT; CDR2 reads SNEGSKA (reference sequence). The CDR3 consists of 14 residues. The CDR3 coding sequence is TGCAGTGCTAGTCGGTCTAGCGGGAAGAACGAGCAGTACTTC. Amino acids: CSASRSSGKNEQYF.

Points on this clonotype: One base away lies a much larger clone, so this may be a sequencing read error. The CDR3 sequence is CAGSMTGGSYEQYF. CDR3 coding DNA: TGTGCCGGTAGTATGACAGGGGGCAGTTACGAGCAGTACTTC. V usage is TRBV19 and J usage is TRBJ2-7, with 10 bases lining up with TRBD1. From germline, CDR1 is LNHDA and CDR2 SQIVND (reference sequence). This CDR3 comprises 14 residues.

At least ten counts were recorded for this clonotype. The rearrangement links TRBV5-1 to TRBJ1-1; D gene uncertain. CDR1 and CDR2 (germline): SGHRS, YFSETQ. Deletions cut 0 bases from V and 1 base from J, with 7 bases between. This CDR3 is built from 14 residues. The CDR3 DNA reads TGCGCCAGCAGCTTGGGCTCTGAGAACACTGAAGCTTTCTTT. Translation: CASSLGSENTEAFF. Looking up the rest from reference TRBV5-1 and TRBJ1-1 gives the full variable domain: KAGVTQTPRYLIKTRGQQVTLSCSPISGHRSVSWYQQTPGQGLQFLFEYFSETQRNKGNFPGRFSGRQFSNSRSEMNVSTLELGDSALYLCASSLGSENTEAFFGQGTRLTVV.

This clonotype has ten or more counts. The chain has TRBV7-9 and TRBJ2-6, with D possibly matching TRBD1 (6 bases). Germline V CDR1 and CDR2: SEHNR, FQNEAQ (reference sequence). Deletions cut 5 bases from V and 2 bases from J, with 13 bases between. CDR3 size: 16 residues. The CDR3: CASSLHRVPGANVLTF. CDR3 nucleotide sequence: TGTGCCAGCAGCCTACACAGGGTCCCTGGGGCCAACGTCCTGACTTTC.

This clonotype has at least ten counts. The chain combines TRBV19 with TRBJ2-5; possibly TRBD1 for D (6 bases). CDR1 and CDR2 (germline): LNHDA, SQIVND (reference sequence). V dropped 5 bases and J dropped 3 bases, with 16 bases sitting between them. The CDR3 is 15 residues long. CDR3 amino acids: CASSARTNREETQYF. The CDR3 DNA reads TGTGCCAGTAGTGCACGCACCAACAGGGAAGAGACCCAGTACTTC.

V gene TRBV4-1 combines with J gene TRBJ1-5; 12 nucleotides line up with TRBD1. Losses at the gene ends were 3 bases for V and 0 bases for J; bases not matched to a gene: 9. This CDR3 is built from 19 residues. Germline loops: CDR1 MGHRA, CDR2 YSYEKL. CDR3: CASSHHFRDRGRSNQPQHF. The CDR3, as DNA: TGCGCCAGCAGCCACCACTTCCGGGACAGGGGGCGTAGCAATCAGCCCCAGCATTTT.

V and J are TRBV7-2 and TRBJ1-2, with TRBD1 matching over 7 bases. Losses at the gene ends were 4 bases for V and 8 bases for J; bases not matched to a gene: 1. Germline assignment: CDR1 SGHTA and CDR2 FQGNSA. There are 11 residues in the CDR3. The CDR3 sequence is CASSWGQGYTF. The CDR3, as DNA: TGTGCCAGCAGCTGGGGACAGGGCTACACCTTC.

This clonotype was seen ten or more times. This sequence joins TRBV2 and TRBJ1-2; 8 positions match TRBD1. Germline CDR1 and CDR2: SNHLY and FYNNEI. The CDR3 sequence is 17 residues long. J was trimmed by 5 bases and V by 3 bases; bases with no gene match: 14. CDR3 sequence: CASSDPTGERFLYGYTF. For the CDR3, the DNA is TGTGCCAGCAGTGACCCGACAGGGGAAAGGTTTTTATATGGCTACACCTTC. Supplemented by reference TRBV2 and TRBJ1-2, the full variable domain reads EPEVTQTPSHQVTQMGQEVILRCVPISNHLYFYWYRQILGQKVEFLVSFYNNEISEKSEIFDDQFSVERPDGSNFTLKIRSTKLEDSAMYFCASSDPTGERFLYGYTFGSGTRLTVV.